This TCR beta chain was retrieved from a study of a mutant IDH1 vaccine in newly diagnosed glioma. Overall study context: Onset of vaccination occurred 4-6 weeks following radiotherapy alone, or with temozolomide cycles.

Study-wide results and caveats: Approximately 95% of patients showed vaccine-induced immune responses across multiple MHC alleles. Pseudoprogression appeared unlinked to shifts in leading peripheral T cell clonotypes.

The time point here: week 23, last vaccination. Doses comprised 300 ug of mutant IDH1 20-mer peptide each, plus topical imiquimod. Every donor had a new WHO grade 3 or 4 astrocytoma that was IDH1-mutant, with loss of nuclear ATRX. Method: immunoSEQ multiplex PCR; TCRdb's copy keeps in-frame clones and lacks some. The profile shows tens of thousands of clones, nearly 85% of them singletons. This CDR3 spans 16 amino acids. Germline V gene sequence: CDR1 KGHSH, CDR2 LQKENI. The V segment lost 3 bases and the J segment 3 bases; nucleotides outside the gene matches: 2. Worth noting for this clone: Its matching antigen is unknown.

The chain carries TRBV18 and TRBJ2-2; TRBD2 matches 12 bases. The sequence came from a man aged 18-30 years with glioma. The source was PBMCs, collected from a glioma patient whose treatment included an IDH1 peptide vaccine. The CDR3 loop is CASSPTSGGYTGELFF. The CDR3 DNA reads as TGTGCCAGCTCACCGACTAGCGGGGGATACACCGGGGAGCTGTTTTTT.